These 30 T cell receptor beta chains were sequenced from one sample in a study of cytomegalovirus exposure and HLA in healthy donors. 13 Jbeta primers and 60 Vbeta primers were used for the PCR. TCRdb keeps only in-frame clones here, not all; method: immunoSEQ multiplex PCR. The sample yields about 120,000 clones, 74% seen once. Sequencing was done on a sample of PBMCs. Receptors originate from a human donor in good health.

This clone was counted a few times. The genes are TRBV4-1 and TRBJ2-5, with 9 bases identical to TRBD2. Germline assignment: CDR1 MGHRA and CDR2 YSYEKL. The CDR3 loop spans 17 amino acids. J lost 4 bases, V lost 0 bases, and 9 bases had no gene match. CDR3 bases: TGCGCCAGCAGCCAAGATCCTGCGGGGGGGCGGTCAGAGACCCAGTACTTC. This codes for CASSQDPAGGRSETQYF.

The gene calls are TRBV4-1 and TRBJ1-5, with 7 bases fitting TRBD1. The CDR3 has 14 amino acids. The trim removed 3 bases at V and 10 bases at J, leaving 9 bases unmatched. Germline-derived CDR1 and CDR2 are MGHRA and YSYEKL. CDR3 loop: CASSQDRSNGPQHF. The CDR3, as DNA: TGCGCCAGCAGCCAGGACAGGTCAAACGGTCCCCAGCATTTT.

The rearrangement joins TRBV28 to TRBJ1-2; D is ambiguous. V shed 1 base and J shed 3 bases, with 3 bases lying between them. Germline values: CDR1 MDHEN, CDR2 SYDVKM. The CDR3 is 12 amino acids. The CDR3 region has the DNA TGTGCCAGCAGTTTATCCTACTATGGCTACACCTTC. It yields the protein CASSLSYYGYTF.

The genes are TRBV6-1 and TRBJ1-5, with D unclear. The CDR3 is made up of 14 amino acids. The V end lost 4 bases, the J end lost 5 bases, and 12 bases lay between the germline ends. CDR1 is MNHNS and CDR2 is SASEGT in the germline V gene. CDR3 amino acids: CASSARENDQPQHF. The CDR3 bases are TGTGCCAGCAGTGCCCGGGAAAACGATCAGCCCCAGCATTTT.

About this clone itself: An end of the junction differs from the germline gene, which may be a read error. The chain employs TRBV7-7 and TRBJ2-2; maybe TRBD2 (7 bases). The CDR3 consists of 17 residues. The germline gives CDR1 SSHAT, CDR2 FNYEAQ (reference sequence). The CDR3 DNA follows: TGTGCTAGCAGCTTAGGCGGGGGCGCCAGGGTAACCGGGGAGCTGTTTTTT. Translation gives CASSLGGGARVTGELFF.

The genes are TRBV6-6 and TRBJ2-1, with TRBD2 matching over 7 bases. The germline V gene encodes CDR1 MNHNY and CDR2 SVGAGI (reference sequence). Germline trimming cut 2 bases from V and 9 bases from J; bases unmatched to any gene: 7. The CDR3 length is 14 residues. CDR3 sequence reads: CASSYEAGYSEQFF. The CDR3 DNA reads TGTGCCAGCAGTTACGAAGCGGGATATAGTGAGCAGTTCTTC.

This clone has a handful of counts. The chain joins TRBV15 to TRBJ1-6, with TRBD1 identical over 10 bases. The germline CDR1 and CDR2 sequences are LNHNV and YYDKDF (reference sequence). After removal of 0 bases from V and 7 bases from J, the junction contained 0 bases not matched to a gene. CDR3 length: 15 amino acids. CDR3: CATSREGQGNSPLHF. CDR3 coding DNA: TGTGCCACCAGCAGAGAGGGACAGGGGAATTCACCCCTCCACTTT.

This clone was found a few times. The chain recombines TRBV4-3 with TRBJ2-3, with D hard to call. The CDR3 runs 13 residues. Germline CDR1 reads LGHNA; CDR2 reads YSLEER. With 0 bases removed from V and 8 bases from J, the gap between germline ends came to 9 bases. This chain's CDR3 is CASSQDISGTQYF. CDR3 DNA: TGCGCCAGCAGCCAAGATATCAGTGGTACGCAGTATTTT.

The chain recombines TRBV21-1 with TRBJ1-3; TRBD1, the table's D call, lacks a check against the DNA. TRBV21-1 is a listed pseudogene. This CDR3 has 21 amino acids. The chain's CDR3 is CASVHGKRQGLTPLSGNTIYF. CDR3 nucleotides: TGTGCCAGCGTACACGGAAAAAGACAGGGCCTAACTCCCCTCTCGGGAAACACCATATATTTT.

This clone was detected once. The CDR3 coding sequence is TGTGCCAGCAGTTTAAATAAGGCGGTGGGTAATGAAAAACTGTTTTTT. Protein product: CASSLNKAVGNEKLFF. The chain joins TRBV27 to TRBJ1-4; D is undetermined. The V end lost 2 bases, the J end lost 4 bases, and 14 bases lay between the germline ends. Germline assignment: CDR1 MNHEY and CDR2 SMNVEV (reference sequence). The CDR3 is made up of 16 amino acids. The complete variable domain, with remaining parts taken from reference TRBV27 and TRBJ1-4, reads EAQVTQNPRYLITVTGKKLTVTCSQNMNHEYMSWYRQDPGLGLRQIYYSMNVEVTDKGDVPEGYKVSRKEKRNFPLILESPSPNQTSLYFCASSLNKAVGNEKLFFGSGTQLSVL.

The chain carries TRBV2 and TRBJ1-4, with a weak D call TRBD1 (6 bases). The V end was cut by 2 bases, the J end by 7 bases, with 14 bases between. Germline V CDR1 and CDR2: SNHLY, FYNNEI. CDR3 size: 15 residues. Here the CDR3 reads CASSERTGFSEKLFF. CDR3 coding DNA: TGTGCCAGCAGTGAACGAACAGGGTTTAGTGAAAAACTGTTTTTT. Using reference TRBV2 and TRBJ1-4 for the parts outside the CDR3, the full variable domain is EPEVTQTPSHQVTQMGQEVILRCVPISNHLYFYWYRQILGQKVEFLVSFYNNEISEKSEIFDDQFSVERPDGSNFTLKIRSTKLEDSAMYFCASSERTGFSEKLFFGSGTQLSVL.

The chain links TRBV5-8 to TRBJ1-4; D perhaps matches TRBD1 (6 bases). Germline loops: CDR1 SGHTS, CDR2 YDEGEE. The CDR3 contains 14 residues. V shed 2 bases and J shed 6 bases, with 11 bases lying between them. DNA of the CDR3: TGTGCCAGCAGCTTCTCAAGACAGGATGAAAAACTGTTTTTT. Translated, it gives CASSFSRQDEKLFF.

This clone came up a few times. The genes are TRBV10-3 and TRBJ1-2; 8 nucleotides match TRBD1. This CDR3 region has 16 residues. After removal of 3 bases from V and 4 bases from J, the junction contained 10 bases not matched to a gene. The germline V gene has CDR1 ENHRY and CDR2 SYGVKD. CDR3 region: CAISDTGGIGSYGYTF. The CDR3, as DNA: TGTGCCATCAGTGATACAGGGGGGATTGGGAGCTATGGCTACACCTTC.

The chain has TRBV5-4 and TRBJ2-1, with TRBD2 identical over 12 bases. The germline gives CDR1 SGHNT, CDR2 YYREEE (reference sequence). J lost 7 bases, V lost 4 bases, and 12 bases had no gene match. The CDR3 runs to 17 residues. The CDR3 DNA follows: TGTGCCAGCAGCCAAGTGAACCTAGCGGGGGGGATTAATGAGCAGTTCTTC. Translated, it gives CASSQVNLAGGINEQFF.

The chain recombines TRBV11-3 with TRBJ2-1; D uncertain. Germline V gene data show CDR1 as SGHNT and CDR2 as YENEEA. This CDR3 comprises 11 residues. V was shortened by 5 bases and J by 8 bases, with 7 bases between the two germline ends. The DNA of the CDR3 is TGTGCCAGCAGCCGTGGAGATGAGCAGTTCTTC. It codes for CASSRGDEQFF.

The chain recombines TRBV19 with TRBJ2-5, with D possibly being TRBD2 (5 bases). CDR3 length: 15 amino acids. Germline V gene data show CDR1 as LNHDA and CDR2 as SQIVND (reference sequence). Trimming cost V 2 bases and J 2 bases, with 12 bases left between them. The CDR3 spells CASSIRTLGQETQYF. In DNA form, the CDR3 reads TGTGCCAGTAGTATACGGACTCTGGGGCAAGAGACCCAGTACTTC.

The V call is TRBV30, the J call TRBJ2-7, with 10 nucleotides matching TRBD1. The CDR3 has 14 amino acids. V lost 5 bases, J lost 0 bases, and 4 bases stayed unmatched. CDR1 and CDR2 from the germline V gene are GTSNPN and SVGIG (reference sequence). This CDR3 reads CAWGGTGDSYEQYF. In nucleotides, the CDR3 is TGTGCCTGGGGTGGGACAGGGGACTCCTACGAGCAGTACTTC.

The chain carries TRBV6-5 and TRBJ1-4; D uncertain. Germline loops: CDR1 MNHEY, CDR2 SVGAGI. There are 15 residues in the CDR3. V was cut by 3 bases and J by 8 bases, with 16 bases left in between. The CDR3 DNA reads as TGTGCCAGCAGTTATTTCGCGTCCCGAGGGGAAAAACTGTTTTTT. Its translation: CASSYFASRGEKLFF.

The J gene is TRBJ2-7, the V gene TRBV30; 10 nucleotides agree with TRBD2. The germline CDR1 and CDR2 sequences are GTSNPN and SVGIG (reference sequence). J was trimmed by 2 bases and V by 2 bases; bases with no gene match: 3. The CDR3 contains 14 residues. The CDR3, as DNA: TGTGCCTGGAGTAGGACTAGCGGAACCTACGAGCAGTACTTC. Encoded protein: CAWSRTSGTYEQYF.

This CDR3 reads CASSHGTSGQETQYF. The CDR3 nucleotides are TGTGCCAGCAGTCACGGGACTAGCGGACAAGAGACCCAGTACTTC. V is TRBV2 and J is TRBJ2-5; 11 bases match TRBD2. V lost 5 bases and J lost 2; bases outside the gene matches: 4. The CDR3 consists of 15 residues. The germline V gene has CDR1 SNHLY and CDR2 FYNNEI.

This clone was seen once. V gene TRBV7-2 combines with J gene TRBJ1-5, with D tentatively TRBD1 (5 bases). CDR1 is SGHTA, CDR2 FQGNSA, per germline. The CDR3 totals 15 residues. Trimming removed 5 bases at V and 0 bases at J, with 11 bases between. In DNA, the CDR3 is TGTGCCAGCAGCCATGACAGCGCTAGCAATCAGCCCCAGCATTTT. Its translation is CASSHDSASNQPQHF.

J is TRBJ2-4 and V is TRBV9; 7 nucleotides agree with TRBD1. V gave up 3 bases and J gave up 0 bases; unmatched junction bases: 6. The germline V gene has CDR1 SGDLS and CDR2 YYNGEE. The CDR3 runs to 16 residues. In DNA form, the CDR3 reads TGTGCCAGCAGCGAGACAGGGAATCTAGCCAAAAACATTCAGTACTTC. This gives the protein CASSETGNLAKNIQYF.

The chain carries TRBV6-1 and TRBJ2-1; 9 bases map to TRBD2. Trimming cost V 2 bases and J 7 bases; bases outside gene matches: 6. In germline, CDR1 is MNHNS, CDR2 SASEGT. The CDR3 is 15 amino acids. DNA for the CDR3: TGTGCCAGCAGTGAACCCAGCGGGGGGACAAATGAGCAGTTCTTC. This gives the protein CASSEPSGGTNEQFF.

With regard to this clone: A read error may account for a junction end that differs from germline. The chain is built from TRBV20-1 and TRBJ2-7; D is uncertain. The germline V gene encodes CDR1 DFQATT and CDR2 SNEGSKA (reference sequence). The CDR3 loop spans 10 amino acids. CDR3 in amino acids: CSATDTLRRF. The CDR3 DNA is TGCAGTGCTACAGACACTCTCCGGAGATTC.

The chain has TRBV15 and TRBJ1-1, with D tentatively TRBD1 (6 bases). The CDR3 extends over 13 amino acids. Looked up from germline, CDR1 is LNHNV and CDR2 is YYDKDF (reference sequence). The V and J ends lost 6 bases and 5 bases respectively, with 13 bases between them. The CDR3 DNA is TGTGCCACCAGTTCCCCAGGGGAAACTGAAGCTTTCTTT. Its protein is CATSSPGETEAFF.

The chain couples TRBV14 to TRBJ2-6; D is unclear. Germline loops: CDR1 SGHDN, CDR2 FVKESK. V was shortened by 1 base and J by 9 bases, with 10 bases between the two germline ends. This CDR3 comprises 14 residues. In nucleotides, the CDR3 is TGTGCCAGCAGCCAAGGAAGCCGATTCAACGTCCTGACTTTC. This encodes CASSQGSRFNVLTF.

Only a few counts were recorded for this clone. The chain is built from TRBV5-1 and TRBJ2-7, with 9 bases lining up with TRBD1. The CDR3 totals 14 residues. J was trimmed by 3 bases and V by 4 bases; bases with no gene match: 5. Germline CDR1 is SGHRS and CDR2 is YFSETQ. The CDR3 DNA reads as TGCGCCAGCAGCACGGGACAGGGAATCTACGAGCAGTACTTC. Translating it yields CASSTGQGIYEQYF.

The genes are TRBV4-3 and TRBJ2-3; D call uncertain. The V end lost 0 bases, the J end lost 1 base, and 5 bases lay between the germline ends. The V gene's germline CDR1 is LGHNA and CDR2 YSLEER. The CDR3 runs 14 residues. The CDR3 DNA is TGCGCCAGCAGCCAAGATCTCGGCACAGATACGCAGTATTTT. It specifies CASSQDLGTDTQYF.

The V and J genes are TRBV18 and TRBJ1-2; possible D gene TRBD1, 5 bases. Per the germline V gene, CDR1 is KGHSH and CDR2 is LQKENI. Trimming pared 0 bases from V and 4 bases from J, leaving 9 bases between. The length of the CDR3 is 14 residues. The CDR3 coding sequence is TGTGCCAGCTCACCACCTTACGGGGGCTATGGCTACACCTTC. Encoded protein: CASSPPYGGYGYTF.

The rearrangement uses TRBV5-6 and TRBJ1-5; D uncertain. There are 16 residues in the CDR3. Germline CDR1 is SGHDT and CDR2 is YYEEEE. V dropped 3 bases and J dropped 0 bases, with 13 bases sitting between them. The CDR3 loop reads CASSSGKGYSNQPQHF. CDR3 DNA: TGTGCCAGCAGCTCGGGGAAGGGATATAGCAATCAGCCCCAGCATTTT.